This T cell receptor beta chain was sequenced during a study of shared clonotypes between healthy human individuals. The CDR3 is made up of 15 amino acids. Germline trimming cut 2 bases from V and 6 bases from J; bases unmatched to any gene: 10. Looked up from germline, CDR1 is MDHEN and CDR2 is SYDVKM. This table comes from immunoSEQ multiplex PCR, and its TCRdb copy is limited to in-frame clones, with some not included. The sample has about 2,500,000 clones; more than 80% are singletons. The study drew all its donors from Caucasian adults living in Nashville, Tennessee. The sequenced material came from naive CD4+ T cells sorted from blood. The subset is: CD45RA+ positively selected. The TCR sequence derives from a man between 18 and 29 years old in good health. The rearrangement links TRBV28 to TRBJ2-7; 7 nucleotides align to TRBD1. DNA for the CDR3: TGTGCCAGCAGTTTACTGACAGGGTTCTGGGCCGAGCAGTACTTC. Translated, it gives CASSLLTGFWAEQYF.